Each of the 32 T cell receptor beta chains below was sequenced from the same sample in a study of shared clonotypes between healthy human individuals. Libraries were prepared by immunoSEQ multiplex PCR; TCRdb keeps only in-frame clonotypes and omits some of them. The sample lists about 480,000 clones; roughly 85% were seen once. Material: PBMCs. These receptors were taken from a woman aged 40 to 50 in good health. Some clones in this sample may be carry-over from other donors' samples.

The genes are TRBV10-2 and TRBJ2-7; 7 bases align to TRBD2. With V trimmed by 2 bases and J by 2 bases, 9 bases remained unmatched. The CDR3 is 16 residues long. Germline V lookup: CDR1 WSHSY, CDR2 SAAADI. The CDR3 spells CASSEGGTTKPYEQYF. As DNA, the CDR3 is TGCGCCAGCAGTGAGGGCGGGACTACAAAACCCTACGAGCAGTACTTC.

In its sample, this clone was seen a few times. The chain joins TRBV15 to TRBJ1-1; 11 bases line up with TRBD1. J lost 5 bases, V lost 3 bases, and 5 bases had no gene match. The CDR3 covers 15 residues. Looked up from germline, CDR1 is LNHNV and CDR2 is YYDKDF (reference sequence). CDR3 in amino acids: CATSRDRGPGTEAFF. The CDR3, as DNA: TGTGCCACCAGCAGGGACAGGGGGCCGGGAACTGAAGCTTTCTTT. Variable domain in full (rest from reference TRBV15 and TRBJ1-1): DAMVIQNPRYQVTQFGKPVTLSCSQTLNHNVMYWYQQKSSQAPKLLFHYYDKDFNNEADTPDNFQSRRPNTSFCFLDIRSPGLGDTAMYLCATSRDRGPGTEAFFGQGTRLTVV.

The genes are TRBV6-5 and TRBJ1-1; D uncertain. In germline, CDR1 is MNHEY, CDR2 SVGAGI. The CDR3 is made up of 14 amino acids. V was shortened by 6 bases and J by 2 bases, with 13 bases between the two germline ends. The CDR3 bases are TGTGCCAGCAGCCCAACTTGGGGTAACACTGAAGCTTTCTTT. As protein: CASSPTWGNTEAFF.

This clone has ten or more counts. The chain combines TRBV7-9 with TRBJ1-3; D is undetermined. The CDR3 is made up of 16 amino acids. In germline, CDR1 is SEHNR, CDR2 FQNEAQ (reference sequence). V was trimmed by 3 bases and J by 1 base, leaving 13 bases between them. CDR3 amino acids: CASSFGSIPSGNTIYF. The CDR3 coding sequence is TGTGCCAGCAGCTTCGGTTCAATTCCATCTGGAAACACCATATATTTT. The complete variable domain, with remaining parts taken from reference TRBV7-9 and TRBJ1-3, reads DTGVSQNPRHKITKRGQNVTFRCDPISEHNRLYWYRQTLGQGPEFLTYFQNEAQLEKSRLLSDRFSAERPKGSFSTLEIQRTEQGDSAMYLCASSFGSIPSGNTIYFGEGSWLTVV.

The V and J genes are TRBV28 and TRBJ2-7; no firm D call. The CDR3 is 12 residues long. CDR1 MDHEN and CDR2 SYDVKM come from the germline V gene. Deletions cut 4 bases from V and 5 bases from J, with 9 bases between. As DNA, the CDR3 is TGTGCCAGCAGTTCTTTCTATAACGAGCAGTACTTC. Protein sequence: CASSSFYNEQYF.

The chain couples TRBV7-3 to TRBJ2-3, with 10 bases lining up with TRBD1. The CDR3 is 16 amino acids. The germline V gene encodes CDR1 SGHTA and CDR2 FQGTGA. J was trimmed by 4 bases and V by 5 bases; bases with no gene match: 9. The CDR3 DNA follows: TGTGCCAGCAGCGAGTGGGACAGGGGAACGGCAGATACGCAGTATTTT. This gives the protein CASSEWDRGTADTQYF.

The J gene is TRBJ2-2, the V gene TRBV28, with D perhaps assigned TRBD1 or TRBD2 (5 bases each). Germline CDR1 is MDHEN and CDR2 is SYDVKM. Deletions cut 1 base from V and 6 bases from J, with 18 bases between. This CDR3 comprises 17 residues. The chain's CDR3 is CASSLSSPRRGAGELFF. CDR3 DNA sequence: TGTGCCAGCAGTTTATCTTCCCCGCGTAGAGGGGCCGGGGAGCTGTTTTTT.

The gene calls are TRBV28 and TRBJ2-2; no reliable D call. The CDR3 consists of 15 residues. The germline V and J ends were trimmed by 3 bases and 2 bases, with 10 bases remaining between them. Germline V gene lookup returns CDR1 MDHEN and CDR2 SYDVKM. The CDR3 here is CASSFYGRNTGELFF. In DNA form, the CDR3 reads TGTGCCAGCAGTTTTTACGGACGCAACACCGGGGAGCTGTTTTTT. The full variable domain, in which reference TRBV28 and TRBJ2-2 provide the parts outside the CDR3, is DVKVTQSSRYLVKRTGEKVFLECVQDMDHENMFWYRQDPGLGLRLIYFSYDVKMKEKGDIPEGYSVSREKKERFSLILESASTNQTSMYLCASSFYGRNTGELFFGEGSRLTVL.

Of note for this clone: Since a far larger clone is one base different, this is likely a read error. The sample has other DNA sequences that encode this CDR3 too. The chain recombines TRBV18 with TRBJ1-1, with D maybe TRBD1 (6 bases). Trimming cost V 3 bases and J 2 bases, with 22 bases left between them. The CDR3 has 18 amino acids. The germline gives CDR1 KGHSH, CDR2 LQKENI. CDR3 loop: CASSPSGGPEGPNTEAFF. CDR3 sequence (DNA): TGTGCCAGCTCACCCTCCGGGGGGCCCGAGGGACCAAACACTGAAGCTTTCTTT.

The chain joins TRBV19 to TRBJ2-1; D ambiguous. The V gene lost 0 bases and the J gene lost 7 bases, with 13 bases spanning the gap. Germline CDR1 reads LNHDA; CDR2 reads SQIVND (reference sequence). This CDR3 is built from 15 residues. The chain's CDR3 is CASSIEGGFGNEQFF. The CDR3 bases are TGTGCCAGTAGTATAGAAGGCGGATTCGGGAATGAGCAGTTCTTC. Filled out from reference TRBV19 and TRBJ2-1, the complete variable domain reads DGGITQSPKYLFRKEGQNVTLSCEQNLNHDAMYWYRQDPGQGLRLIYYSQIVNDFQKGDIAEGYSVSREKKESFPLTVTSAQKNPTAFYLCASSIEGGFGNEQFFGPGTRLTVL.

The chain joins TRBV5-1 to TRBJ2-5; TRBD1 matches at 7 bases. V dropped 5 bases and J dropped 3; count of bases not matched to a gene: 7. Germline loops: CDR1 SGHRS, CDR2 YFSETQ. CDR3 length equals 14 residues. The CDR3 sequence: CASSPDRAEETQYF. The DNA for the CDR3 is TGCGCCAGCAGTCCTGACAGGGCTGAAGAGACCCAGTACTTC.

V usage is TRBV7-9 and J usage is TRBJ2-4, with TRBD2 matching over 7 bases. V shed 3 bases, J shed 4 bases, and the junction held 3 bases outside the gene matches. From germline, CDR1 is SEHNR and CDR2 FQNEAQ (reference sequence). This CDR3 has 14 residues. DNA of the CDR3: TGTGCCAGCAGCTTGGCGGGAGTAAAAAACATTCAGTACTTC. Protein product: CASSLAGVKNIQYF.

This chain uses TRBV7-9 with TRBJ1-1; D gene uncertain. CDR3 length: 13 residues. V was trimmed by 4 bases and J by 1 base, leaving 7 bases between them. Germline lookup yields CDR1 SEHNR and CDR2 FQNEAQ (reference sequence). The CDR3 DNA reads as TGTGCCAGCAGCTCGGCGGGGAACACTGAAGCTTTCTTT. Protein sequence: CASSSAGNTEAFF.

This clone was detected a few times. This chain links TRBV7-9 with TRBJ1-1; TRBD1 is a possible D gene (6 bases). Germline lookup yields CDR1 SEHNR and CDR2 FQNEAQ (reference sequence). Trimming cost V 5 bases and J 2 bases, with 15 bases left between them. The CDR3 length is 15 residues. CDR3 in DNA: TGTGCCAGCAGCCGAGCCGGGACAACAAACACTGAAGCTTTCTTT. It yields the protein CASSRAGTTNTEAFF.

V usage is TRBV5-1 and J usage is TRBJ2-7; 9 bases line up with TRBD1. The germline CDR1 and CDR2 sequences are SGHRS and YFSETQ. Germline trimming cut 0 bases from V and 2 bases from J; bases unmatched to any gene: 3. The CDR3 spans 15 residues. Written as DNA, the CDR3 is TGCGCCAGCAGCTTGGCCGGGACAGGGACCTACGAGCAGTACTTC. This sequence encodes CASSLAGTGTYEQYF.

This chain links TRBV7-9 with TRBJ1-2; 7 bases are shared with TRBD1. There are 14 residues in the CDR3. Germline CDR1 SEHNR, CDR2 FQNEAQ (reference sequence). The V and J ends lost 1 base and 6 bases, in that order; junction bases with no gene match: 5. The CDR3 region has the DNA TGTGCCAGCAGCTTAGAAGGGGGCTCGGATGGCTACACCTTC. Protein sequence: CASSLEGGSDGYTF. The variable domain in full, with the rest retrieved from reference TRBV7-9 and TRBJ1-2, is DTGVSQNPRHKITKRGQNVTFRCDPISEHNRLYWYRQTLGQGPEFLTYFQNEAQLEKSRLLSDRFSAERPKGSFSTLEIQRTEQGDSAMYLCASSLEGGSDGYTFGSGTRLTVV.

As to this clone: It differs at one base from a far larger clone, so likely a read error. The chain uses TRBV7-9 and TRBJ2-7, with D possibly being TRBD1 (5 bases). The CDR3 contains 13 residues. CDR1 and CDR2 (germline): SEHNR, FQNEAQ (reference sequence). In DNA form, the CDR3 reads TGTGCCAGCAGCTCCAGGACACCCTACGGGCAGTACTTC. Encoded protein: CASSSRTPYGQYF. Using reference TRBV7-9 and TRBJ2-7 for the parts outside the CDR3, the full variable domain is DTGVSQNPRHKITKRGQNVTFRCDPISEHNRLYWYRQTLGQGPEFLTYFQNEAQLEKSRLLSDRFSAERPKGSFSTLEIQRTEQGDSAMYLCASSSRTPYGQYFGPGTRLTVT.

The chain is built from TRBV2 and TRBJ2-5; 7 bases are shared with TRBD2. Germline V CDR1 and CDR2: SNHLY, FYNNEI. CDR3 size: 13 residues. J gave up 3 bases and V 9 bases, and 7 bases lay outside the gene matches. The CDR3 is CASERDGEETQYF. The CDR3 coding sequence is TGTGCCAGTGAGCGGGACGGAGAAGAGACCCAGTACTTC.

J is TRBJ2-5 and V is TRBV7-9, with 7 positions matching TRBD1. CDR1 and CDR2 from the germline V gene are SEHNR and FQNEAQ (reference sequence). The CDR3 is made up of 14 amino acids. The ends lost 5 bases at V and 0 bases at J; junction bases unmatched: 3. CDR3 residues: CASSPGQYQETQYF. In DNA form, the CDR3 reads TGTGCCAGCAGCCCGGGACAGTACCAAGAGACCCAGTACTTC.

This clone has just a few counts. The rearrangement links TRBV4-3 to TRBJ1-5; D not certain. This CDR3 spans 13 amino acids. The V end was cut by 4 bases, the J end by 3 bases, with 7 bases between. Looked up from germline, CDR1 is LGHNA and CDR2 is YSLEER. CDR3 sequence reads: CASSLSYNQPQHF. The CDR3 DNA is TGCGCCAGCAGCCTTTCATACAATCAGCCCCAGCATTTT.

Only one count was recorded for this clone. This chain joins TRBV9 and TRBJ2-1; D remains unclear. The CDR3 loop spans 14 amino acids. V was cut by 2 bases and J by 2 bases, with 8 bases left in between. Germline V gives CDR1 SGDLS, CDR2 YYNGEE. DNA for the CDR3: TGTGCCAGCAGCGTTTTTCCGACCTACAATGAGCAGTTCTTC. This translates into CASSVFPTYNEQFF. Full variable domain (missing parts from reference TRBV9 and TRBJ2-1): DSGVTQTPKHLITATGQRVTLRCSPRSGDLSVYWYQQSLDQGLQFLIQYYNGEERAKGNILERFSAQQFPDLHSELNLSSLELGDSALYFCASSVFPTYNEQFFGPGTRLTVL.

J is TRBJ2-1 and V is TRBV11-2; 9 bases agree with TRBD2. The CDR3 runs to 14 residues. Germline CDR1 is SGHAT and CDR2 is FQNNGV. The J segment lost 4 bases and the V segment lost 8 bases, leaving 6 bases of the junction unmatched. CDR3 residues: CASQAGGNYNEQFF. The CDR3 DNA is TGTGCCAGCCAAGCGGGGGGCAATTACAATGAGCAGTTCTTC.

This chain connects TRBV7-2 to TRBJ1-4; 9 positions agree with TRBD1. The CDR3 extends over 15 amino acids. V was pared by 4 bases and J by 6 bases, with 6 bases of the junction left unmatched. Germline CDR1 and CDR2: SGHTA and FQGNSA. The CDR3 DNA is TGTGCCAGCAGCTCTACAGGGGGCTGGGATGAAAAACTGTTTTTT. As protein: CASSSTGGWDEKLFF.

This clone was picked up one time. A read error is possible here, since a much larger clone lies one base away. J is TRBJ2-7 and V is TRBV7-8, with 12 bases matching TRBD2. V was pared by 4 bases and J by 2 bases, with 0 bases of the junction left unmatched. CDR1 and CDR2 from the germline V gene are SGHVS and FQNEAQ. The CDR3 covers 14 residues. In DNA, the CDR3 is TGTGCCAGCAGCTGGACTAGCGGGACCTACGAGCAGTACTTC. The encoded protein is CASSWTSGTYEQYF.

The count of this clone is one. This chain joins TRBV25-1 and TRBJ2-2; 7 bases align to TRBD2. Germline V gene sequence: CDR1 MGHDK, CDR2 SYGVNS. This CDR3 contains 16 residues. The trim removed 1 base at V and 1 base at J, leaving 3 bases unmatched. CDR3 sequence (DNA): TGTGCCAGCAGTGAATCCTCTAGCGGGAACACCGGGGAGCTGTTTTTT. This codes for CASSESSSGNTGELFF. The full variable domain, with the rest looked up from reference TRBV25-1 and TRBJ2-2, is EADIYQTPRYLVIGTGKKITLECSQTMGHDKMYWYQQDPGMELHLIHYSYGVNSTEKGDLSSESTVSRIRTEHFPLTLESARPSHTSQYLCASSESSSGNTGELFFGEGSRLTVL.

This chain joins TRBV7-2 and TRBJ2-2, with 9 bases lining up with TRBD1. CDR1 is SGHTA, CDR2 FQGNSA, per germline. The CDR3 is 14 amino acids. With 7 bases clipped from V and 6 bases from J, the junction kept 6 bases outside the gene matches. Written as DNA, the CDR3 is TGTGCCAGCAAACCGGGACAGGGCCCCGGGGAGCTGTTTTTT. It encodes CASKPGQGPGELFF.

The chain recombines TRBV27 with TRBJ2-5; D possibly matches TRBD1 or TRBD2 (5 bases each). The DNA matches TRBJ2-7 better at its end, which makes the J call doubtful. This CDR3 region has 15 residues. Looked up from germline, CDR1 is MNHEY and CDR2 is SMNVEV (reference sequence). The CDR3 loop is CASSLSERGPYEQYF. The DNA for the CDR3 is TGTGCCAGCAGTTTATCTGAGAGGGGCCCCTACGAGCAGTACTTC.

The rearrangement links TRBV10-2 to TRBJ2-1, with 11 bases that match TRBD2. Trimming cost V 6 bases and J 6 bases; bases outside gene matches: 7. Germline V gives CDR1 WSHSY, CDR2 SAAADI. The CDR3 is 15 amino acids. CDR3 sequence (DNA): TGCGCCAGCAGCGTAGCGGGAGGGCCCGGCAATGAGCAGTTCTTC. Its translation is CASSVAGGPGNEQFF.

The chain employs TRBV6-1 and TRBJ1-5; TRBD1 is a possible D gene (5 bases). The CDR3 is made up of 14 amino acids. Germline lookup yields CDR1 MNHNS and CDR2 SASEGT. The V gene lost 4 bases and the J gene lost 7 bases, with 14 bases spanning the gap. CDR3 sequence: CASSGVGGNQPQHF. Here the CDR3 DNA reads TGTGCCAGCAGTGGAGTGGGGGGGAACCAGCCCCAGCATTTT.

The genes are TRBV11-2 and TRBJ1-2, with D unresolved. With 1 base removed from V and 7 bases from J, the gap between germline ends came to 10 bases. This CDR3 is 13 amino acids long. CDR1 is SGHAT, CDR2 FQNNGV, per germline. The CDR3 coding sequence is TGTGCCAGCAGCTTAGCCGGGCTGGGTGGCTACACCTTC. It encodes CASSLAGLGGYTF.

This chain connects TRBV4-1 to TRBJ2-7; TRBD1 aligns across 8 bases. V lost 0 bases to trimming and J lost 4 bases; unmatched junction nucleotides: 5. This CDR3 contains 15 residues. CDR1 is MGHRA, CDR2 YSYEKL, per germline. CDR3 coding DNA: TGCGCCAGCAGCCAAGAATGGCAGGGGGCATACGAGCAGTACTTC. Its translation is CASSQEWQGAYEQYF.

The chain combines TRBV6-5 with TRBJ2-2, with D possibly matching TRBD1 (5 bases). CDR1 and CDR2 (germline): MNHEY, SVGAGI. The V end was cut by 6 bases, the J end by 6 bases, with 11 bases between. The CDR3 is made up of 13 amino acids. The CDR3 region has the DNA TGTGCCAGCAGGGTCACAGGTCCCGGGGAGCTGTTTTTT. It codes for CASRVTGPGELFF.